What follows describes a single T cell receptor (beta chain). Antigen: not known. The sample originates from a study of T cell repertoires in cytomegalovirus infection. In TCRdb, the reads were re-called with MiXCR into one record per CDR3 protein. The table has 43,000 or so distinct CDR3 sequences, nearly 20% seen once. The input for sequencing was CD8+ T cells from cultured PBMCs, taken from culture after CMV antigen stimulation. The sequence was obtained from a human donor in good health (CMV status not recorded). Some clones in this sample may be carry-over from other donors' samples.

The CDR3: CASRSQPAQVSNQPQHF. CDR3 DNA sequence: TGTGCAAGTCGCTCCCAGCCCGCTCAGGTGAGCAATCAGCCCCAGCATTTT. The chain links TRBV12-2 to TRBJ1-5. TRBV12-2 is assigned pseudogene status. The CDR3 runs to 17 residues.